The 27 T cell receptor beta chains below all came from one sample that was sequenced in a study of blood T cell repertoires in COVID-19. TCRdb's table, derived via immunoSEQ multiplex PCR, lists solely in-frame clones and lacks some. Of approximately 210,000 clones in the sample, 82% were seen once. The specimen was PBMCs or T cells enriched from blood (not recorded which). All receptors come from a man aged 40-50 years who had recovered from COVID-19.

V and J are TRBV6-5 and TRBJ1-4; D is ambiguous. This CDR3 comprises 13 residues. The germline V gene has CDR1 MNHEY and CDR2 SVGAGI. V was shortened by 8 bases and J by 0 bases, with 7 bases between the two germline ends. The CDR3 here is CASEDTTNEKLFF. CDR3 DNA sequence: TGTGCCAGCGAGGATACAACTAATGAAAAACTGTTTTTT.

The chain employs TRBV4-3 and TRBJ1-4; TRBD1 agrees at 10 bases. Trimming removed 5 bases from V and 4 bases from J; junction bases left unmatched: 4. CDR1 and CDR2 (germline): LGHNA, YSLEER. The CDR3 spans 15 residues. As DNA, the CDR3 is TGCGCCAGCAGCAGGACAGGGGGAGATAATGAAAAACTGTTTTTT. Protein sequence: CASSRTGGDNEKLFF.

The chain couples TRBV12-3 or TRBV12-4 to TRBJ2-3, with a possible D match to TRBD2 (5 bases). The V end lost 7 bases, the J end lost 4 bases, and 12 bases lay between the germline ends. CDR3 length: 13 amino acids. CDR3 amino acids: CASIRGESDTQYF. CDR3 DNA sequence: TGTGCCAGCATTCGGGGAGAGTCAGATACGCAGTATTTT.

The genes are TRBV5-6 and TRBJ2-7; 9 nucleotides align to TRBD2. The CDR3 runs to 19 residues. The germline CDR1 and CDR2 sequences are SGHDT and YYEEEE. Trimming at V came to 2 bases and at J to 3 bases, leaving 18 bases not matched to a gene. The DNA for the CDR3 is TGTGCCAGCAGCTTCGCGGGACAGTGGCAGGGTAGCGGGAGCTACGAGCAGTACTTC. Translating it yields CASSFAGQWQGSGSYEQYF.

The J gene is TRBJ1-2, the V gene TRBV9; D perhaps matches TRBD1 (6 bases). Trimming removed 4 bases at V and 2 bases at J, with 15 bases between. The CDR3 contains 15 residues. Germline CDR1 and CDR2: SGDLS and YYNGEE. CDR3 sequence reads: CASSFRTAENYGYTF. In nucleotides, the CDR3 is TGTGCCAGCAGCTTTCGGACAGCTGAGAACTATGGCTACACCTTC. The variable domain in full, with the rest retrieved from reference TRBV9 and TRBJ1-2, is DSGVTQTPKHLITATGQRVTLRCSPRSGDLSVYWYQQSLDQGLQFLIQYYNGEERAKGNILERFSAQQFPDLHSELNLSSLELGDSALYFCASSFRTAENYGYTFGSGTRLTVV.

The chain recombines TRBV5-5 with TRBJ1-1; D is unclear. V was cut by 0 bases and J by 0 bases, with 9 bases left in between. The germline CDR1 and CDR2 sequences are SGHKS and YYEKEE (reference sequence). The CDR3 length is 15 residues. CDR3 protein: CASSLGQNLNTEAFF. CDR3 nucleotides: TGTGCCAGCAGCTTGGGGCAGAATTTGAACACTGAAGCTTTCTTT.

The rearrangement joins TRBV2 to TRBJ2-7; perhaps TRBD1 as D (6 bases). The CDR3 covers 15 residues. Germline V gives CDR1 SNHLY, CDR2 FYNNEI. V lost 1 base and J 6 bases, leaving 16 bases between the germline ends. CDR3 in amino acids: CASSEGGQRRGEQYF. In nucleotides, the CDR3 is TGTGCCAGCAGTGAAGGAGGACAGCGGCGTGGCGAGCAGTACTTC.

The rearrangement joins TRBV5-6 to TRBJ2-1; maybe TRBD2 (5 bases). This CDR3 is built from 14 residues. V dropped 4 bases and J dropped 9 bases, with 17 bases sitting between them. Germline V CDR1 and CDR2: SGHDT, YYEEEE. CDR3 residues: CASSPGEPLSEQFF. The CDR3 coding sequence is TGTGCCAGCAGCCCCGGGGAGCCCCTTAGTGAGCAGTTCTTC.

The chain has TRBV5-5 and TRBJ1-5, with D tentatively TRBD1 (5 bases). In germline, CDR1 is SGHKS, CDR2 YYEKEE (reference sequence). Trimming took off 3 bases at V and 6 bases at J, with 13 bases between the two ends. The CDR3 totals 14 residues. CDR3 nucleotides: TGTGCCAGCAGCTCATCCAGGGCGGCTCAGCCCCAGCATTTT. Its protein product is CASSSSRAAQPQHF.

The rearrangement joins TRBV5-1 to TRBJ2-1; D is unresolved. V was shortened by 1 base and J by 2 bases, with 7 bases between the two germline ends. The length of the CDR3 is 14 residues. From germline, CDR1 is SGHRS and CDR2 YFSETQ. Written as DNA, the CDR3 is TGCGCCAGCAGCTTGTATTCAGCCTACAATGAGCAGTTCTTC. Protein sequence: CASSLYSAYNEQFF. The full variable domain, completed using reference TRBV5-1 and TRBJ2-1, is KAGVTQTPRYLIKTRGQQVTLSCSPISGHRSVSWYQQTPGQGLQFLFEYFSETQRNKGNFPGRFSGRQFSNSRSEMNVSTLELGDSALYLCASSLYSAYNEQFFGPGTRLTVL.

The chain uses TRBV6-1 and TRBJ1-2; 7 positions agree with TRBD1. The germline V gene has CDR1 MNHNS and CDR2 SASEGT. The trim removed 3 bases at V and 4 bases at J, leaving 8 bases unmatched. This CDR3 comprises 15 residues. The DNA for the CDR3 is TGTGCCAGCAGTGATCCCGCAGGGGGTATCTATGGCTACACCTTC. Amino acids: CASSDPAGGIYGYTF.

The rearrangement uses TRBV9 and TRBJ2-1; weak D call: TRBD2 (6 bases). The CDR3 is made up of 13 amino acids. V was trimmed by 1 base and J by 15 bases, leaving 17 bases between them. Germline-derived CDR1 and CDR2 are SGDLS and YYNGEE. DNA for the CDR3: TGTGCCAGCAGCGTAACCTACTCGGGGGATCGGTTCTTC. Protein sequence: CASSVTYSGDRFF.

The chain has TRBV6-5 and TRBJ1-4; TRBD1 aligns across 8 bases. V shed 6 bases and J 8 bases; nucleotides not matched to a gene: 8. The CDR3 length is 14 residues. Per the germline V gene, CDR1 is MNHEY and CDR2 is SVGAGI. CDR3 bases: TGTGCCAGCAGACAGGGGGGGGCTGGCGAAAAACTGTTTTTT. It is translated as CASRQGGAGEKLFF.

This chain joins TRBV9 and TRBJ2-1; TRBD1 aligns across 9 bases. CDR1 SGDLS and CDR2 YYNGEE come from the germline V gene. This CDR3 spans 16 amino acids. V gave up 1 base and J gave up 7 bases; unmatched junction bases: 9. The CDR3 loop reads CASSVSGQGQTNEQFF. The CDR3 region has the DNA TGTGCCAGCAGCGTATCGGGACAGGGACAAACGAATGAGCAGTTCTTC.

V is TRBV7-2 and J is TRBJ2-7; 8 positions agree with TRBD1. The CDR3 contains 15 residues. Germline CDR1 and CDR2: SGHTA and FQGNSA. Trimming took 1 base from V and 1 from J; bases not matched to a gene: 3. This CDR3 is CASSLGHRGSYEQYF. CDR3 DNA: TGTGCCAGCAGCTTAGGTCACAGGGGGTCCTACGAGCAGTACTTC.

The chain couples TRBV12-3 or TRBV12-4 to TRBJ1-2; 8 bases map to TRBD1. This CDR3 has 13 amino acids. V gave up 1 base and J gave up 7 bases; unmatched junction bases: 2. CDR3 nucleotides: TGTGCCAGCAGTTTAGGGACAGGGACTGGCTACACCTTC. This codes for CASSLGTGTGYTF.

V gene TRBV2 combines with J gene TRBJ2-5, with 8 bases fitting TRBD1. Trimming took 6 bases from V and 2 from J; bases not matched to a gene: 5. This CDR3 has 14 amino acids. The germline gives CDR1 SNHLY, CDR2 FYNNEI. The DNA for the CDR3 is TGTGCCAGCAGGGGACAGGTCCGACAAGAGACCCAGTACTTC. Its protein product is CASRGQVRQETQYF.

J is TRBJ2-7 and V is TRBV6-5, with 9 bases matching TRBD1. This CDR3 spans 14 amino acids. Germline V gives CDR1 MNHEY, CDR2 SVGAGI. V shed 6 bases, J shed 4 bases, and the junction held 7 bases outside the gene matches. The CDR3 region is CASSNSQGAYEQYF. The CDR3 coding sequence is TGTGCCAGCAGCAACTCACAGGGGGCGTACGAGCAGTACTTC.

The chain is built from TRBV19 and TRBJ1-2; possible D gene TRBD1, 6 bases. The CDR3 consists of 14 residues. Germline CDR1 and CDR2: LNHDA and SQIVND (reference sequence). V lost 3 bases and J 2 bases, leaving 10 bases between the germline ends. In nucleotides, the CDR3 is TGTGCCAGTAGTATTACAGGGAGAAACTATGGCTACACCTTC. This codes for CASSITGRNYGYTF.

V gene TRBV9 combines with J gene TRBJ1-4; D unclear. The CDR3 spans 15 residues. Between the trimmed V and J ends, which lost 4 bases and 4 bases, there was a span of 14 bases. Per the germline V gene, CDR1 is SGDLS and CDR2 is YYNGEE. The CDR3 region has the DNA TGTGCCAGCAGCCCAGAGGGCGGTCTTAATGAAAAACTGTTTTTT. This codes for CASSPEGGLNEKLFF.

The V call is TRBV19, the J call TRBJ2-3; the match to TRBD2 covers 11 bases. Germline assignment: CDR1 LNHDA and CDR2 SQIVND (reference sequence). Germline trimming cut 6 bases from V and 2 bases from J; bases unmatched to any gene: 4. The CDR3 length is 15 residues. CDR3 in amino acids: CASSLLAGDTDTQYF. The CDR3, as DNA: TGTGCCAGTAGCCTACTAGCGGGAGACACAGATACGCAGTATTTT.

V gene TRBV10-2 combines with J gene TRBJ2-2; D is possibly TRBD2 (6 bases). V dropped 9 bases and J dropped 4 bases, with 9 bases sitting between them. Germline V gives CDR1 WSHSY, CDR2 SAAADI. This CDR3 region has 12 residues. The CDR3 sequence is CASSGGTGELFF. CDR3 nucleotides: TGCGCCAGTAGCGGAGGCACCGGGGAGCTGTTTTTT.

CDR3 DNA: TGTGCCAGCAGCGAAACCGGGACACCGAACTATGGCTACACCTTC. Translated, it gives CASSETGTPNYGYTF. The J gene is TRBJ1-2, the V gene TRBV9; a possible D gene is TRBD1 (6 bases). This CDR3 is 15 amino acids long. Germline values: CDR1 SGDLS, CDR2 YYNGEE. V lost 3 bases and J lost 2, with 14 bases in between.

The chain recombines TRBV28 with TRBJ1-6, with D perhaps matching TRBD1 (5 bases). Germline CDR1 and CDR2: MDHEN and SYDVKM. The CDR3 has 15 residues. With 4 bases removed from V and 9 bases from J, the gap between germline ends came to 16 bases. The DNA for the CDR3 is TGTGCCAGCAGTTCCCCCTCAGGGTGGGGTTCACCCCTCCACTTT. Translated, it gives CASSSPSGWGSPLHF. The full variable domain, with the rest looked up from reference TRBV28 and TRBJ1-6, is DVKVTQSSRYLVKRTGEKVFLECVQDMDHENMFWYRQDPGLGLRLIYFSYDVKMKEKGDIPEGYSVSREKKERFSLILESASTNQTSMYLCASSSPSGWGSPLHFGNGTRLTVT.

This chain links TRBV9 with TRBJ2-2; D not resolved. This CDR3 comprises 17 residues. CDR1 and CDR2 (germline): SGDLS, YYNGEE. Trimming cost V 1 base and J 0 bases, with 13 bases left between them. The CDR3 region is CASSVPRGDSNTGELFF. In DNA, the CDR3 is TGTGCCAGCAGCGTACCCCGCGGAGATTCGAACACCGGGGAGCTGTTTTTT.

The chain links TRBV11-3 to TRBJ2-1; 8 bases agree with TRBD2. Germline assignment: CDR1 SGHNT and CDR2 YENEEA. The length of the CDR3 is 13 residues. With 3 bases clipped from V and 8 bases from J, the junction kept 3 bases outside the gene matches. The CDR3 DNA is TGTGCCAGCAGCTTCACGGGACTAGATGAGCAGTTCTTC. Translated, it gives CASSFTGLDEQFF.

The CDR3 sequence is CASNNSGLVGTDTQYF. DNA of the CDR3: TGTGCCAGCAATAACTCGGGACTAGTAGGCACAGATACGCAGTATTTT. The genes are TRBV19 and TRBJ2-3, with 8 bases identical to TRBD2. V lost 9 bases and J lost 1; bases outside the gene matches: 12. CDR1 and CDR2 (germline): LNHDA, SQIVND (reference sequence). CDR3 length: 16 residues. Full variable domain (rest looked up from reference TRBV19 and TRBJ2-3): DGGITQSPKYLFRKEGQNVTLSCEQNLNHDAMYWYRQDPGQGLRLIYYSQIVNDFQKGDIAEGYSVSREKKESFPLTVTSAQKNPTAFYLCASNNSGLVGTDTQYFGPGTRLTVL.